This TCR beta chain was sequenced for a study of OX40 agonist ivuxolimab in advanced cancers. The CDR3 runs 14 residues. V gave up 3 bases and J gave up 2 bases; unmatched junction bases: 2. CDR1 and CDR2 from the germline V gene are SGHNT and YYREEE (reference sequence). This table comes from immunoSEQ multiplex PCR, and its TCRdb copy is limited to in-frame clones, with some not included. The data show approximately 44,000 clones, with 86% seen just once and about an eighth held by the top ten. It was autoimmune disease history or systemic immunosuppression that excluded patients. The TCR originated in an adult with an advanced solid tumor such as melanoma, head and neck, liver or kidney cancer. Sample: CD4+ or CD8+ T cells sorted from blood, taken in a trial of the OX40 agonist ivuxolimab. The V call is TRBV5-4, the J call TRBJ2-7, with TRBD1 identical over 10 bases. In nucleotides, the CDR3 is TGTGCCAGCAGCTGGGACAGGGGTACCTACGAGCAGTACTTC. Its translation: CASSWDRGTYEQYF. Combining the CDR3 with reference TRBV5-4 and TRBJ2-7 gives the whole variable domain ETGVTQSPTHLIKTRGQQVTLRCSSQSGHNTVSWYQQALGQGPQFIFQYYREEENGRGNFPPRFSGLQFPNYSSELNVNALELDDSALYLCASSWDRGTYEQYFGPGTRLTVT.